This T cell receptor (beta chain) was profiled in a study of shared T cell receptors in the human thymus. TCRdb's copy holds only in-frame clones and misses some; the assay was immunoSEQ multiplex PCR. The sample contains roughly 660,000 clones, approximately 88% of which appear only once. V dropped 4 bases and J dropped 4; count of bases not matched to a gene: 11. The germline V gene encodes CDR1 MDHEN and CDR2 SYDVKM. CDR3 length equals 18 residues. A further study also used this sample, focusing on human thymus T cells. From that study: Among the donors, all were healthy Finnish infants having corrective surgery for congenital heart defects. Thymus tissue for the work was resected from patients undergoing corrective heart surgery.

This chain links TRBV28 with TRBJ2-5, with 14 bases lining up with TRBD2. Sequenced sample: thymocytes. This receptor was taken from a boy under three years old with a congenital heart defect. CDR3 nucleotide sequence: TGTGCCAGCAGTTCACTTCGACTAGCGGGAGGGCCTGGAGAGACCCAGTACTTC. This gives the protein CASSSLRLAGGPGETQYF.